The rows below give T cell receptor beta chains drawn from one sample of a study of cytomegalovirus exposure and HLA in healthy donors. The method was immunoSEQ multiplex PCR; TCRdb's version includes in-frame clones alone and lacks a portion of them. The sample has about 210,000 clones; about three quarters are singletons. Sequenced: PBMCs. Receptor source: a male donor in good health and CMV-seronegative. CDR3s include the opening cysteine and the closing phenylalanine or tryptophan. Fields, in order: V gene, D gene, J gene, clone size, CDR3 DNA, CDR3 protein. The D gene is left open where the match is weak. Clone size is given for some rows only: seen once, a few or many times, or a class if the clone is expanded.

v_gene: TRBV7-9; d_gene: -; j_gene: TRBJ1-5; abundance: -; CDR3nt: TGTGCCAGCAGCTTAGATCTTTCAGGGCTTAGCAATCAGCCCCAGCATTTT; CDR3aa: CASSLDLSGLSNQPQHF
v_gene: TRBV9; d_gene: -; j_gene: TRBJ2-1; abundance: few; CDR3nt: TGTGCCAGCAGCGTAGTGGATGAGAGCGTCTCCTACAATGAGCAGTTCTTC; CDR3aa: CASSVVDESVSYNEQFF
v_gene: TRBV9; d_gene: -; j_gene: TRBJ1-2; abundance: -; CDR3nt: TGTGCCAGCAGCGTAGCGGACGGGGCTAACTATGGCTACACCTTC; CDR3aa: CASSVADGANYGYTF
v_gene: TRBV7-9; d_gene: TRBD1; j_gene: TRBJ2-7; abundance: -; CDR3nt: TGTGCCAGCAGCTCGTTCCGGGACAGGGCCCTCGAGCAGTACTTC; CDR3aa: CASSSFRDRALEQYF
v_gene: TRBV2; d_gene: -; j_gene: TRBJ1-1; abundance: few; CDR3nt: TGTGCCAGCAATAGCGGGTCGAACACTGAAGCTTTCTTT; CDR3aa: CASNSGSNTEAFF
v_gene: TRBV27; d_gene: -; j_gene: TRBJ2-7; abundance: -; CDR3nt: TGTGCCAGCAGTCCACTACAGGGTCTTGGAACCTACGAGCAGTACTTC; CDR3aa: CASSPLQGLGTYEQYF
v_gene: TRBV27; d_gene: TRBD2; j_gene: TRBJ2-7; abundance: -; CDR3nt: TGTGCCAGCAGTTTGGGGCTGGGGAGGGGCGAGCAGTACTTC; CDR3aa: CASSLGLGRGEQYF
v_gene: TRBV2; d_gene: TRBD1; j_gene: TRBJ1-5; abundance: few; CDR3nt: TGTGCCAGAGGACAGGGGTCGGGACAGCCCCAGCATTTT; CDR3aa: CARGQGSGQPQHF
v_gene: TRBV7-2; d_gene: TRBD2; j_gene: TRBJ2-1; abundance: -; CDR3nt: TGTGCCAGCAGCACGACCGGGACTAGCGGGGGTGGCTACAATGAGCAGTTCTTC; CDR3aa: CASSTTGTSGGGYNEQFF
v_gene: TRBV14; d_gene: -; j_gene: TRBJ2-4; abundance: once; CDR3nt: TGTGCCAGCAGCCAAGTCGTCAGCCCCGGTGGAGGTGGCCGAGCCAAAAACATTCAGTACTTC; CDR3aa: CASSQVVSPGGGGRAKNIQYF
v_gene: TRBV11-2; d_gene: -; j_gene: TRBJ2-7; abundance: -; CDR3nt: TGTGCCAGCAGCCCTTCGCTAGGAACCTACGAGCAGTACTTC; CDR3aa: CASSPSLGTYEQYF
v_gene: TRBV27; d_gene: -; j_gene: TRBJ1-5; abundance: -; CDR3nt: TGTGCCAGCAGTTTAGTCTACAATCAGCCCCAGCATTTT; CDR3aa: CASSLVYNQPQHF
v_gene: TRBV4-1; d_gene: -; j_gene: TRBJ2-7; abundance: -; CDR3nt: TGCGCCAGCAGCCAAGGTCAGGGCCTCTCCTACGAGCAGTACTTC; CDR3aa: CASSQGQGLSYEQYF
v_gene: TRBV2; d_gene: -; j_gene: TRBJ2-4; abundance: -; CDR3nt: TGTGCCAGCAGCGAGGACAGATCCCTAGCCAAAAACATTCAGTACTTC; CDR3aa: CASSEDRSLAKNIQYF
v_gene: TRBV6-5; d_gene: -; j_gene: TRBJ2-5; abundance: -; CDR3nt: TGTGCCAGCAGTTACGGTGGGAGCCAAAAGACCCAGTACTTC; CDR3aa: CASSYGGSQKTQYF
v_gene: TRBV18; d_gene: -; j_gene: TRBJ2-1; abundance: -; CDR3nt: TGTGCCAGCTCACCCGCAGTCGGGAGACGGGGCAATGAGCAGTTCTTC; CDR3aa: CASSPAVGRRGNEQFF
v_gene: TRBV5-4; d_gene: -; j_gene: TRBJ2-7; abundance: -; CDR3nt: TGTGCCAGCAGGGAGACTGGGAGCGAGCAGTACTTC; CDR3aa: CASRETGSEQYF
v_gene: TRBV5-1; d_gene: TRBD1; j_gene: TRBJ1-2; abundance: -; CDR3nt: TGCGCCAGCAGCCCCTCGCCCGGGACAGGAAACTATGGCTACACCTTC; CDR3aa: CASSPSPGTGNYGYTF
v_gene: TRBV18; d_gene: -; j_gene: TRBJ2-1; abundance: once; CDR3nt: TGTGCCAGCTCACCACAACAGAGAGCCTACAATGAGCAGTTCTTC; CDR3aa: CASSPQQRAYNEQFF
v_gene: TRBV6-5; d_gene: TRBD2; j_gene: TRBJ2-5; abundance: -; CDR3nt: TGTGCCAGCAGTCCAGGACTAGCGGTAGAGACCCAGTACTTC; CDR3aa: CASSPGLAVETQYF
v_gene: TRBV19; d_gene: -; j_gene: TRBJ1-1; abundance: -; CDR3nt: TGTGTCAGTAGCCCCGGTGGAGGGACTTTCTTT; CDR3aa: CVSSPGGGTFF
v_gene: TRBV7-2; d_gene: TRBD1; j_gene: TRBJ2-5; abundance: -; CDR3nt: TGTGCCAGCAGCCCCGACAGGGGGCGGGAGACCCAGTACTTC; CDR3aa: CASSPDRGRETQYF
v_gene: TRBV27; d_gene: -; j_gene: TRBJ2-7; abundance: -; CDR3nt: TGTGCCAGCAGTCACCGCCGGGACACCTACGAGCAGTACTTC; CDR3aa: CASSHRRDTYEQYF
v_gene: TRBV7-8; d_gene: -; j_gene: TRBJ1-2; abundance: -; CDR3nt: TGTGCCAGCAGCTCGGACGGGGGGGGGATCTATGGCTACACCTTC; CDR3aa: CASSSDGGGIYGYTF
v_gene: TRBV2; d_gene: TRBD2; j_gene: TRBJ2-7; abundance: few; CDR3nt: TGTGCCAGCAGAGGGGGACTAGCGGCCCGCGAGCAGTACTTC; CDR3aa: CASRGGLAAREQYF
v_gene: TRBV28; d_gene: -; j_gene: TRBJ1-2; abundance: once; CDR3nt: TGTGCCAGCAGTTTAGGGCAGGGGTATGGCTACACCTTC; CDR3aa: CASSLGQGYGYTF
v_gene: TRBV6-5; d_gene: TRBD2; j_gene: TRBJ2-7; abundance: -; CDR3nt: TGTGCCAGCAGTCTAGCGGGAAGATCCTACGAGCAGTACTTC; CDR3aa: CASSLAGRSYEQYF
v_gene: TRBV5-4; d_gene: TRBD2; j_gene: TRBJ2-1; abundance: -; CDR3nt: TGTGCCAGCAGCTCTAGCGGGGGGGCCTATGAGCAGTTCTTC; CDR3aa: CASSSSGGAYEQFF
v_gene: TRBV28; d_gene: TRBD1; j_gene: TRBJ1-1; abundance: -; CDR3nt: TGTGCCAGCAGTGGGGTCAGGGGGAAGAACACTGAAGCTTTCTTT; CDR3aa: CASSGVRGKNTEAFF